The clone carrying this T cell receptor beta chain was picked up a small number of times. One entry per CDR3 protein results from TCRdb running MiXCR on the 5' RACE reads. The sample records 270,000 or so distinct CDR3 sequences, around 17% being singletons. This sample is drawn from a study of T-cell memory formation after mild COVID-19. The overall study: Clustering of TCRs was largely donor specific.

This receptor was obtained from a man aged 18 to 30 who had mild COVID-19 (a few samples of this study predate the infection). Cell type and time point are not known. The sequencing sample was made of PBMCs or a T cell subset sorted from them (not recorded which).

CDR3 sequence: CASSFRADDEQYV. The CDR3 coding sequence is TGTGCCAGCAGTTTTAGGGCAGACGATGAGCAGTACGTC. The chain couples TRBV28 to TRBJ2-7; D gene uncertain. This CDR3 region has 13 residues. Germline V gene lookup returns CDR1 MDHEN and CDR2 SYDVKM. Deletions cut 3 bases from V and 7 bases from J, with 13 bases between.